This TCR beta chain was found in a study of tumor-infiltrating lymphocytes in primary liver carcinoma (dated by TCRdb to 2017 to 2019). In terms of the full investigation: Surgical resection was performed in China between November 2015 and early 2016 on a handful of patients with histopathologically diagnosed primary liver carcinoma. Of the five patients, three men and two women aged 30 to 69 years, four had hepatocellular carcinoma and one had combined HCC and intrahepatic cholangiocarcinoma. The five patients had tumors of stage T1-T3 N0M0, with maximum diameters ranging from about 4.2 to 10 cm. Roughly 3.5 to 7.5 million productive TCRbeta reads were obtained per sample, and no significant difference in read depth was found between tissue types. For each liver tumor, the study sampled five regions along with adjacent normal tissue and blood, and applied TCRbeta repertoire sequencing, expression microarrays and whole-exome sequencing. A total of 35 or so specimens from 5 patients, comprising about 25 tumor regions, 5 adjacent noncancerous liver tissues and 5 peripheral blood samples, were covered by TCRbeta repertoire sequencing. Repertoires from technical replicates were highly reproducible, with mean shared-clone rates about 0.91 and correlation coefficients above 0.95. Paper-wide results and their limitations: Repertoire overlap was found to be higher between tumor regions (mean roughly 35%) than between tumor-adjacent (about 17%) or tumor-blood (14%) pairs, consistent with antigen-driven expansion. Compared with blood, tumors had a significantly larger share of the repertoire taken up by the top 250 clones (p = 0.039). Bulk unsorted samples precluded comparing CD4+ and CD8+ T cell repertoires. With just a handful of patients in the study, the authors point out that the findings should be validated in a larger study. Only the TCR beta chain was sequenced, which likely underestimates true repertoire diversity because unpaired alpha chains were not captured.

Blood RNA was extracted from unsorted whole blood with TRIzol reagent; germline DNA came from the DNeasy Blood & Tissue kit. Patients had chronic HBV infection and were treatment-naive at sampling. Four milliliters of peripheral blood were collected into K2EDTA tubes before surgery. Taken from the germline V gene (reference sequence), the CDR1 and CDR2 loops are SEHNR and FQNEAQ. V and J lose 2 bases and 12 bases, and a span of 20 bases separates them. From the cysteine through the phenylalanine, the CDR3 covers 14 amino acids. CDR3 DNA only is kept here, 42 bases in frame from base 1. Using a constant-region primer and ProtoScript II reverse transcriptase, TCRbeta-specific cDNA was reverse-transcribed from around 500 ng total RNA. The TCRbeta libraries were prepared through three rounds of nested multiplex PCR following a slightly modified ARM-PCR procedure. Each of the first two PCR rounds ran for nine to eleven cycles and used multiplex TRBV1-TRBV30 forward primers together with a Cbeta reverse primer. Sample barcodes and Illumina adapters were added in a final 25-cycle PCR using Deep VentR polymerase. Amplicons of 200-500 bp were gel-purified with a QIAquick gel extraction kit before sequencing. TCRbeta amplicons were sequenced on an Illumina HiSeq 2500 with 250-bp paired-end reads. The paper's processing steps were these. Reads were quality-trimmed with Trimmomatic v0.33, and paired reads were merged with FLASH v1.2.11 to recover full CDR3 sequences. MiGEC v1.2.1b assigned V, D and J germline segments to the rearranged TCRbeta sequences. Clonotype statistics, along with Shannon-Wiener diversity indices, were calculated using VDJtools v1.0.0. To cut down on sampling bias, every analysis after diversity analysis relied on just the 250 most abundant clonotypes from each sample. The raw public data were reprocessed by TCRdb itself: fastp quality trimming at Q25, MiXCR clonotype calling, in-frame beta chains only. Identical CDR3 protein sequences are pooled into one entry, listed with their most common genes and DNA. The V and J calls were determined by TCRdb, not by the authors. In all, the sample holds approximately 340,000 distinct CDR3 sequences, and approximately 64% of those were seen once. Of the sample, about 6.1% falls within the top ten clones.

Comment on this clonotype: Its specific antigen is unknown. This could be a read error, since a much larger clone is one nucleotide away.

Recombination connected TRBV7-9 to TRBJ2-7; no D gene is confidently identified. The specimen sequenced was peripheral blood. This clonotype was obtained from a man aged 35 to 55 with primary liver carcinoma and hepatitis B virus infection. CDR3 reads: CASSLPQDVNVLYF. The nucleotide sequence is TGTGCCAGCAGCTTACCGCAGGATGTTAATGTATTGTACTTC.